This T cell receptor (beta chain) originates from a study of cytomegalovirus exposure and HLA in healthy donors (dated 2017 in TCRdb). For the wider study: According to an earlier analysis of several hundred of the donors, about 179 million T cells yielded approximately 120 million unique TCR beta sequences and 250 to 350 Gb of sequence data. About 300 gigabases of sequencing data and tens of millions of unique TCR sequences were included in an early release covering about 620 HLA-typed donors. The genetic ancestry cluster associated with self-reported Caucasian donors included roughly 84% of the 300 to 400 genotyped donors. The study aimed to test whether cataloging public T cell receptors could reveal signatures of past pathogen exposure. The study used immunosequencing to profile the T cell repertoires of approximately 640 subjects and linked those repertoires to cytomegalovirus serostatus. Along with the 666-subject first cohort, a separate validation cohort of 120 different subjects was used. To predict cytomegalovirus infection status, the study combined high-throughput TCR immunosequencing, statistical association of individual TCRs with disease status, and machine learning. A later analysis re-examined previously published TCR beta repertoires from 500 to 700 donors and added high-resolution HLA genotyping to investigate patterns of TCR occurrence. The later analysis used no new phenotypic data to find candidate immune exposures, relying instead on TCR beta sequences and their occurrence across donors. An earlier analysis of 587 of the donors used high-throughput TCR beta sequencing to judge whether each TCR beta V gene segment behaved as functional or pseudogenic. Donor age, sex, ethnicity and CMV serostatus were compiled together with the repertoire data. A later genetic analysis used genome-wide SNP genotypes for about 55% of the 666 donors, treating that subset as a discovery cohort. All discovery cohort repertoires had been generated on a single sequencing platform. HLA typing covered class I and class II loci at four-digit resolution. The number of donors typed differed by locus, with about 629-630 for A, B, C, DRB1 and DQB1, 522 for DQA1, 600 to 610 for DPA1, and roughly 450 for DPB1. Because of strong linkage in the cohort, 4 to 6 DR-DQ haplotypes were treated as single units for association and clustering. On average, around 200,000 unique TCR beta nucleotide sequences were sequenced per donor among a few hundred genotyped donors of the cohort, with around 19% of those sequences being non-productive.

Spanning cysteine to phenylalanine, the CDR3 consists of 17 amino acids. Only CDR3 DNA is held: 51 bases, read in frame from base 1. CDR1 and CDR2 are read off the germline V gene as SGHRS and YFSETQ. After removal of 3 bases from V and 4 bases from J, the junction retains 12 bases not matched to a gene. The cohort was made up of roughly 670 healthy bone marrow donors. At the time of sampling, all cohort members were nominally healthy, though unrecorded immune exposures were likely present. The donor was CMV seronegative and was included in the group of approximately 350 seronegative cohort members. Each donor provided a peripheral blood sample, and peripheral blood mononuclear cells were used for TCR beta sequencing. The Qiagen DNeasy Blood Extraction Kit was used to extract genomic DNA from the blood cell samples. Libraries were constructed by the immunoSEQ multiplex PCR assay. For the multiplex PCR, a mixture combining 60 forward primers for TCR Vbeta segments and 13 reverse primers for TCR Jbeta segments was used. The CDR3 region of rearranged TCR beta genes was amplified from genomic DNA with a multiplex PCR assay. The Illumina HiSeq System was used to sequence the amplified TCR beta libraries as 87-base-pair reads. The published analysis was carried out like this. Across the 670 or so repertoires, a later analysis counted 75 million to 90 million unique TCR beta chains, some 11 million of which were shared by at least two donors. To remove PCR and sequencing errors, raw reads were error-corrected and collapsed into unique sequences using a nearest-neighbor algorithm that merged closely related sequences. CDR3 sequences were aligned to IMGT reference sequences to assign V, D and J gene segments. For a sequence to be retained, a match of at least six nucleotides to both a V gene segment and a J gene segment was required. Rearrangements were classified as productive when the CDR3 lacked stop codons and remained in frame with V and J, and all other rearrangements were classified as non-productive. Following IMGT convention, CDR3 was defined as the stretch from the second conserved V-encoded cysteine up to the conserved J-encoded phenylalanine. In an earlier analysis of approximately 590 of the donors, sequences lacking an unambiguous match to a single V gene segment were excluded. In an earlier analysis of some 590 of the donors, a V segment was called functional when productive rearrangements were above 56.7%, and segregating when the standard deviation between donors exceeded 5%. To diagnose cytomegalovirus status from the catalog of TCR beta chain sequences, a statistical classification framework was built. In a later analysis, TCR nucleotide sequences were compared against IMGT/GENE-DB human TR gene sequences so that V and J genes could be assigned. Using the TCRdist pipeline, a later analysis assigned CDR3 sequences along with most-parsimonious VDJ recombination scenarios. A later analysis defined each TCR beta chain by its CDR3 amino acid sequence plus V-gene family, and excluded reads lacking a unique V-gene family. In a later analysis, 450 to 600 highly shared, low-generation-probability nucleotide sequences were removed to address suspected cross-contamination and a sequencing artifact. A later analysis calculated a clonal expansion index for each public chain from normalized within-repertoire ranks of inferred template counts. In a later analysis, generation probabilities were computed using a VDJ recombination model fitted to out-of-frame rearrangements, and the results were checked against IGoR. In a later analysis, TCR-TCR, TCR-HLA and TCR-CMV co-occurrence was scored with hypergeometric tests, and a repertoire-size bias correction was applied to TCR pairs. A later analysis estimated false discovery rates by permuting HLA or CMV assignments 20 times. In a later analysis, co-occurring TCRs were grouped using DBSCAN, and TCRdist sequence similarity was added for clustering within HLA-allele-positive subsets. For co-occurrence clustering, repertoires with fewer than 30,000 or more than 120,000 public chains were excluded, along with 5 or 6 repertoires with anomalous nucleotide sharing. In its TCRdb copy, this immuneACCESS table keeps in-frame sequences only and misses some clones. Where compared with another copy, unresolved V genes explain less than half of these, and the others have no known cause. V, J and clone size are those of that table, while D and trimming were read from the DNA. Across this sample there are 100,000 to 150,000 clones, with more than 65% seen only once. The ten largest clones take up about 1.8% of the sample.

Study-wide conclusions, independent of this receptor: In an earlier analysis of approximately 590 of the donors, most TCR beta V segments appeared in productive rearrangements about 87% or about 30% of the time, broadly matching IMGT annotations. HLA typing was unavailable for some donors at each locus, so association tests used only the typed subset. According to the authors, the approach could potentially be generalized to other disease states and immunological phenotypes. In a later analysis, HLA-associated TCR beta chains were found to be more clonally expanded and to have lower generation probabilities than equally common non-associated chains. A later genetic analysis reported fewer N-insertions in productive TCRs among donors in an Asian-associated ancestry cluster than the roughly 670-donor mean. Some 15 rarely observed V segments, including chromosome 9 orphons, were excluded from the earlier analysis of approximately 600 of the donors because counts were too low. While some public TCRs were present in many individuals, most TCR sequences turned up only very rarely across donors. V-gene and J-gene trimming of TCR beta chains was associated with a missense DCLRE1C variant in a later genetic analysis, and the association was replicated in an independent cohort. The presence/absence analyses assumed that sequencing depth was roughly uniform across donors, and that assumption may not be true. Several of the top co-occurrence clusters appeared to be linked to parvovirus B19, influenza, CMV and Epstein-Barr virus, according to a later analysis. Correlated functional status among segregating V segments might be attributable to linkage disequilibrium, but an unknown experimental factor could not be ruled out. The sequencing pipeline was judged likely to have produced a cluster of highly shared sequence variants as a technical artifact. Strong co-occurrence of HLA alleles, especially DR and DQ, made assigning TCR associations to individual alleles difficult. In the study, 164 TCR beta chains were listed as associated with cytomegalovirus. In both the original and validation cohorts, the classifier was reported to diagnose cytomegalovirus status with high specificity and sensitivity. In a later analysis, about 17,000 TCR beta sequences were associated with specific HLA alleles at a false discovery rate of 0.05. The only immune exposure information available for the cohort was CMV serostatus. The cohort was sequenced for TCR beta chains only, and without alpha or paired-chain data the features that could be detected were limited. A further reported finding was that TCR beta sequences accurately predicted the HLA-A and HLA-B alleles for most subjects in the first cohort. In a later analysis, the rate of TCR association differed among HLA loci, with DRB1 alleles having the most associated TCRs and HLA-C alleles having the fewest. Three of the identified cytomegalovirus-associated TCR beta chains were confirmed in vitro to be specific for cytomegalovirus antigens. Some IMGT-functional V segments, including TRBV6-2 and TRBV6-3, could not be told apart with the 87-base-pair reads, so those segments were excluded. Most CMV-associated TCR beta chains appeared to be HLA-restricted in a later analysis, and the HLA associations seemed to be driven largely by CMV exposure.

This clone has only a few counts. What this receptor recognizes is not known. Base quality data are lacking; no much larger clone is found one base away. The source of this sequence is a young man in good health and CMV-seronegative. The chain uses TRBV5-1 and TRBJ2-1, with 8 bases aligning to TRBD1. The sample consisted of PBMCs. The CDR3 protein is CASSSVPTGGGYNEQFF. In nucleotides, the sequence is TGCGCCAGCAGCTCGGTTCCTACAGGGGGTGGTTACAATGAGCAGTTCTTC.